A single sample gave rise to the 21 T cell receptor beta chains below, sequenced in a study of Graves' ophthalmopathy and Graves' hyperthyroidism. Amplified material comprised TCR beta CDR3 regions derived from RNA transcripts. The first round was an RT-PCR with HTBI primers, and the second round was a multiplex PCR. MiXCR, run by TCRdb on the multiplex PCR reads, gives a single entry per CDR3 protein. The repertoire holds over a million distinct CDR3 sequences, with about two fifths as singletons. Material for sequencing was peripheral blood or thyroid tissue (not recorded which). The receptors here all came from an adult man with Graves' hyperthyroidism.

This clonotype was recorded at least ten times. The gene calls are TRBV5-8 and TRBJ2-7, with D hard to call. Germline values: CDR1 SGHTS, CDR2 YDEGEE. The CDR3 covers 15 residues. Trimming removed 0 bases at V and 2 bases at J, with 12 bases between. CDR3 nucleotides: TGTGCCAGCAGCTTGGCTCCGCGAGAAACCTACGAGCAGTACTTC. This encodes CASSLAPRETYEQYF.

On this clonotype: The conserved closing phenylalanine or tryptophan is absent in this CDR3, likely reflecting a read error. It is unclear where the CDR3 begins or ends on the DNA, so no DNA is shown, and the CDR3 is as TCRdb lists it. The CDR3 here is CSAYTRDTS. The V and J genes are TRBV20-1 and TRBJ2-6; whether TRBD1, the table's D call, matches the DNA was not checked. Germline assignment: CDR1 DFQATT and CDR2 SNEGSKA (reference sequence). The CDR3 is 9 amino acids long, termini counted.

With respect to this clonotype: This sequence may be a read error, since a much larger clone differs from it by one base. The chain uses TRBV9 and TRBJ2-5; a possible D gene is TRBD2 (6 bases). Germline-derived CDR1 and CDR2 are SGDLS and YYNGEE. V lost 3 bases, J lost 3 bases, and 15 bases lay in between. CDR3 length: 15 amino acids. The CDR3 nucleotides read TGTGCCAGCAGCGACATGGATGGAGGGGAAGAGACCCAGTACTTC. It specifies CASSDMDGGEETQYF.

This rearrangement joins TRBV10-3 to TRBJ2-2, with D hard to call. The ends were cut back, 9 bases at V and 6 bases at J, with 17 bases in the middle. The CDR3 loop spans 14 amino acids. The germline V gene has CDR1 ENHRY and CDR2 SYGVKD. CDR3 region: CAISSYGMAGELFF. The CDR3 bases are TGTGCCATTAGCAGTTACGGCATGGCCGGGGAGCTGTTTTTT.

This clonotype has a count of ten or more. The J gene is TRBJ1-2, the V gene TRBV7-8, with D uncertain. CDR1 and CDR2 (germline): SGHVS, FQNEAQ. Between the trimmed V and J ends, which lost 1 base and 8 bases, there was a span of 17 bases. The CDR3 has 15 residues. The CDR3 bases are TGTGCCAGCAGCTTAGGGCGTGCGGGAGAAAGGGGCTACACCTTC. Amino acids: CASSLGRAGERGYTF.

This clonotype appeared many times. In nucleotides, the CDR3 is TGTGCCAGCCGGTCAGCGTTTTGGGCTTTCTTT. Translating it yields CASRSAFWAFF. The chain uses TRBV6-5 and TRBJ1-1; D gene uncertain. Germline lookup yields CDR1 MNHEY and CDR2 SVGAGI. CDR3 length: 11 residues. V shed 8 bases and J shed 11 bases, with 15 bases lying between them.

This CDR3 is CSAELRRGNYGYTF. The CDR3 DNA reads TGCAGTGCCGAACTTAGGAGGGGCAACTATGGCTACACCTTC. This chain uses TRBV20-1 with TRBJ1-2; D possibly corresponds to TRBD1 (5 bases). The CDR3 extends over 14 amino acids. The V and J ends lost 6 bases and 2 bases respectively, with 16 bases between them. The germline CDR1 and CDR2 sequences are DFQATT and SNEGSKA (reference sequence).

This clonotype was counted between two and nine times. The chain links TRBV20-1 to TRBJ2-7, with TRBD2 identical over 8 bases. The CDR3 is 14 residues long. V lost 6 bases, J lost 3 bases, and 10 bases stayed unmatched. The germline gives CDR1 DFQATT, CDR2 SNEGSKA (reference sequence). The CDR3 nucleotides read TGCAGTGCCGCGCCGGGGGGGGCCTACTACGAGCAGTACTTC. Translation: CSAAPGGAYYEQYF.

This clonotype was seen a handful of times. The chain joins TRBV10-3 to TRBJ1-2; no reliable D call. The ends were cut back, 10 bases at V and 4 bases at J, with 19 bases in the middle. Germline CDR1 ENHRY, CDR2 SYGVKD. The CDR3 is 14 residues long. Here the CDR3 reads CASSPYSPGYGYTF. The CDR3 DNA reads TGTGCCAGCAGCCCTTATTCCCCAGGCTATGGCTACACCTTC.

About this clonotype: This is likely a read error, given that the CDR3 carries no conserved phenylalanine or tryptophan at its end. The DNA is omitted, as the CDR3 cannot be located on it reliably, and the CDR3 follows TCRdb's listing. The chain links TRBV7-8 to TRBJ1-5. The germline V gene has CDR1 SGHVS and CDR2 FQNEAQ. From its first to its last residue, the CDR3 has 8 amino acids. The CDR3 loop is CASSLGPT.

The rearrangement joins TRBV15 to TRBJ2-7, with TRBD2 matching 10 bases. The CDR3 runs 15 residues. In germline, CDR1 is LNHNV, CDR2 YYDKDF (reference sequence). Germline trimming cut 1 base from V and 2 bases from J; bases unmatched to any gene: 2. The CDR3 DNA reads TGTGCCACCAGCAGAGTAAGCGGGGGGGCCTACGAGCAGTACTTC. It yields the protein CATSRVSGGAYEQYF.

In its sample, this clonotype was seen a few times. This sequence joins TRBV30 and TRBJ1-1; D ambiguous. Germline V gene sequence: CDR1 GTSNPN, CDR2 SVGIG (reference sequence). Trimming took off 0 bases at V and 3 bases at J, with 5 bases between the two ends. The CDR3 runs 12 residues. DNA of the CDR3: TGTGCCTGGAGTGTAGGCTACACTGAAGCTTTCTTT. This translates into CAWSVGYTEAFF. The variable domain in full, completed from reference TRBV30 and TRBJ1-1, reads SQTIHQWPATLVQPVGSPLSLECTVEGTSNPNLYWYRQAAGRGLQLLFYSVGIGQISSEVPQNLSASRPQDRQFILSSKKLLLSDSGFYLCAWSVGYTEAFFGQGTRLTVV.

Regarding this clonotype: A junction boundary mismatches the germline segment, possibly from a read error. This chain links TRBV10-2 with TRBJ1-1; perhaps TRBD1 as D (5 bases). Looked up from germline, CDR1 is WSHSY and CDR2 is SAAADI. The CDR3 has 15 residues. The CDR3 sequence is CASRMMGTGNTEAFF. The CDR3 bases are TGTGCCAGCAGGATGATGGGGACTGGGAACACTGAAGCTTTCTTT.

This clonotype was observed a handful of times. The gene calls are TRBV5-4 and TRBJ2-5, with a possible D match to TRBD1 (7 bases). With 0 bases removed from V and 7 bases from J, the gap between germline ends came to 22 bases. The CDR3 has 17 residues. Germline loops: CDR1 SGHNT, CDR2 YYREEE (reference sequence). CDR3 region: CASSLVGRQGLGGTQYF. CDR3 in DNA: TGTGCCAGCAGCTTGGTCGGGCGACAGGGTTTGGGGGGGACCCAGTACTTC.

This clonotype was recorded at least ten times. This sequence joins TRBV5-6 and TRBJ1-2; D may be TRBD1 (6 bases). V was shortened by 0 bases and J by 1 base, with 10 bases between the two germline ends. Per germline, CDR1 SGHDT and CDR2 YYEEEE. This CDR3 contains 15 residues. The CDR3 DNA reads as TGTGCCAGCAGCTTGGTGGACAGCGGTAACTATGGCTACACCTTC. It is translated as CASSLVDSGNYGYTF.

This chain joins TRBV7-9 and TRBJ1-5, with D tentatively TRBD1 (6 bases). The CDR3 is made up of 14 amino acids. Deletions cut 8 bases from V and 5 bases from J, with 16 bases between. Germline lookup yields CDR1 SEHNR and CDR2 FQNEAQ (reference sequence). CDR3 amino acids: CASGGLGWDQPQHF. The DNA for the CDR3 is TGTGCCAGCGGGGGCCTGGGGTGGGATCAGCCCCAGCATTTT.

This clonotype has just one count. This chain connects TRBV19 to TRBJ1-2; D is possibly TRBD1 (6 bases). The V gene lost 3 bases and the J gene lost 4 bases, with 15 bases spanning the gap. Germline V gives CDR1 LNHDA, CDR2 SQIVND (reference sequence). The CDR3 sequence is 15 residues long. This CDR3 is CASSMGGAESYGYTF. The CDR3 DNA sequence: TGTGCCAGTAGTATGGGGGGGGCTGAAAGCTATGGCTACACCTTC.

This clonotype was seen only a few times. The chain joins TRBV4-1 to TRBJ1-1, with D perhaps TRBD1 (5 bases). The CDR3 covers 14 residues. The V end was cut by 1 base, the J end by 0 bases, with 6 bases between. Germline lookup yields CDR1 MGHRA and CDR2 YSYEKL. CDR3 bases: TGCGCCAGCAGCCAAGGGGGCTTGAACACTGAAGCTTTCTTT. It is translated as CASSQGGLNTEAFF.

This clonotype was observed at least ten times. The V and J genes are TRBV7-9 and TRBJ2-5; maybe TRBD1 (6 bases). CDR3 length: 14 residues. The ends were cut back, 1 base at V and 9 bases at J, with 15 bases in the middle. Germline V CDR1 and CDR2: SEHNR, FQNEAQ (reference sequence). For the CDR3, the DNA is TGTGCCAGCAGCTTAGTGGTGTCCAGGGGAGCCCAGTACTTC. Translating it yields CASSLVVSRGAQYF.

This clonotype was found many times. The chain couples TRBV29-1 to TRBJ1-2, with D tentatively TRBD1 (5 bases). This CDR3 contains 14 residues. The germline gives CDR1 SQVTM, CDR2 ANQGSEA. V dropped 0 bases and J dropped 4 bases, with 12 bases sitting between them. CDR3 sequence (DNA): TGCAGCGTTGAAGATGCCCTGGGGCGCTATGGCTACACCTTC. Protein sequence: CSVEDALGRYGYTF.

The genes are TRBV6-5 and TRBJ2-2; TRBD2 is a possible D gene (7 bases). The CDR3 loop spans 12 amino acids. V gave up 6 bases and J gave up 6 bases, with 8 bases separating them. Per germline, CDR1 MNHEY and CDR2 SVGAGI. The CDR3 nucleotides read TGTGCCAGCAGAGGGGGGGCCGGGGAGCTGTTTTTT. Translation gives CASRGGAGELFF.